This TCR beta chain is drawn from a study of identical twins. Broader study findings: The abundant beta clonotypes from cord blood had fewer insertions, and memory repertoires had none of this.

Healthy Caucasians made up all donors. V was trimmed by 4 bases and J by 5 bases, leaving 11 bases between them. CDR1 SGHDN and CDR2 FVKESK come from the germline V gene. This CDR3 has 13 amino acids. cDNA carried unique molecular identifiers, and a universal primer site was added by template switching. TCRdb recomputed calls from the 5' RACE reads with MiXCR, one row per CDR3 protein. Of 540,000 or so distinct CDR3 sequences in the sample, under 25% are singletons; the top ten hold around 0.47%. This clonotype was observed a few times. The antigen is undetermined. This sample was also put to use in a study of yellow fever vaccine responses in identical twins. As that report states: Twins reportedly appeared to share part of their vaccine T cell response while keeping part individual.

The sequence derives from a woman between 18 and 30 years old in good health. Input material: CD4+ T cells sorted from blood. The V call is TRBV14, the J call TRBJ1-2, with D hard to call. CDR3 nucleotides: TGTGCCAGCAGCCCACAACCGCCTTATGGCTACACCTTC. It codes for CASSPQPPYGYTF. The full variable domain, completed using reference TRBV14 and TRBJ1-2, is EAGVTQFPSHSVIEKGQTVTLRCDPISGHDNLYWYRRVMGKEIKFLLHFVKESKQDESGMPNNRFLAERTGGTYSTLKVQPAELEDSGVYFCASSPQPPYGYTFGSGTRLTVV.